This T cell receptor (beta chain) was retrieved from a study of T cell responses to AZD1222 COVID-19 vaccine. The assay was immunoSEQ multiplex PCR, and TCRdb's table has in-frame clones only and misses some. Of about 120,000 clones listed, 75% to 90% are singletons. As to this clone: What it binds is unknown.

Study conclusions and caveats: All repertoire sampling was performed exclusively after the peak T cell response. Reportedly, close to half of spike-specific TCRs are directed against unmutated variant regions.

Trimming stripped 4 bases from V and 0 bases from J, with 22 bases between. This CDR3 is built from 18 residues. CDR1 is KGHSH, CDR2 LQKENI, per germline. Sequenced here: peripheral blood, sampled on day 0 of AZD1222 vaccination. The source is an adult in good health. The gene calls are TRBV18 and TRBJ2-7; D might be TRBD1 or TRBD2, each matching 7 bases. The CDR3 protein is CASSLPGGAGRISYEQYF. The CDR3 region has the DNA TGTGCCAGCTCACTCCCAGGGGGGGCAGGGAGGATCTCCTACGAGCAGTACTTC.